This TCR beta chain was documented in a study of regulatory T cells in long-lasting Graves disease. Regarding the study as a whole: There was favoring of TRBV28, TRBJ1-2 and TRBJ2-5 in persistent disease.

Germline-derived CDR1 and CDR2 are MDHEN and SYDVKM. CDR3 size: 15 residues. V lost 6 bases and J lost 7, with 20 bases in between. The time point was: newly diagnosed GD, antithyroid drugs for less than 3 months. The TCR library was prepared using RNA isolated from PBMCs. This clonotype was observed many times. Its antigen is as yet unknown. According to the study, TCR beta libraries were built with iRepertoire HTBI primers and CDR3-region Arm-PCR. MiXCR, applied by TCRdb to the multiplex PCR reads, yields one record per CDR3 protein. This table has approximately 350,000 distinct CDR3 sequences, about 11% appearing once. These data were also filed under a second study, of T cells in Graves' hyperthyroidism and ophthalmopathy. That work adds: Clinical symptoms, serum thyroxine and TRAb, thyroid ultrasound and orbital computed tomography were used for the diagnoses. In the analysis, a 13 V-J model separated ophthalmopathy from stable hyperthyroidism.

This specimen consisted of peripheral blood mononuclear cells (PBMCs), obtained at new diagnosis, from a patient treated with antithyroid drugs. The sequence was collected from a woman between 18 and 30 years old with Graves disease. The gene calls are TRBV28 and TRBJ2-3; a weak D match, TRBD2 (5 bases). The CDR3 sequence: CASSTTSGGFHTQYF. CDR3 nucleotides: TGTGCCAGCAGCACGACTTCTGGCGGGTTCCATACGCAGTATTTT.